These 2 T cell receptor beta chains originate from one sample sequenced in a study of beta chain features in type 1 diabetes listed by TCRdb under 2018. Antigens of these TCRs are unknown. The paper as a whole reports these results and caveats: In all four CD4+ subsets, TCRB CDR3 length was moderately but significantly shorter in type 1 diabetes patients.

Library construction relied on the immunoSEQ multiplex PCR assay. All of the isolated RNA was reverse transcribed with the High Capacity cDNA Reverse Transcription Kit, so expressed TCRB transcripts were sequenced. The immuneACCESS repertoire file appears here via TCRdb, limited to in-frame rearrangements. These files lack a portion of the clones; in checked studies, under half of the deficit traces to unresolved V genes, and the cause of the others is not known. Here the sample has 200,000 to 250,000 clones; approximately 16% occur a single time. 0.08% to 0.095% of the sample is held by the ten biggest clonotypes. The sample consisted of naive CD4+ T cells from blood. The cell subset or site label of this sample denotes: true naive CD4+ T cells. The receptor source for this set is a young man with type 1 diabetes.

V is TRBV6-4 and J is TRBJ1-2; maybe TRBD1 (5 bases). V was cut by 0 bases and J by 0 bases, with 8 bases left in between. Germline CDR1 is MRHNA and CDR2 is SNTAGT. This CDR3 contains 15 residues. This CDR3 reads CASSDSTQANYGYTF. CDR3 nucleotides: TGTGCCAGCAGTGACTCGACACAGGCTAACTATGGCTACACCTTC.

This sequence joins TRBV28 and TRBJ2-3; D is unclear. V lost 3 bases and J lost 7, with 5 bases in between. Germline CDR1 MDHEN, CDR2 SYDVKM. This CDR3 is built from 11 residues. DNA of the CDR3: TGTGCCAGCAGTTTTCTATATACGCAGTATTTT. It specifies CASSFLYTQYF. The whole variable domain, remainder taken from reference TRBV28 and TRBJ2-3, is DVKVTQSSRYLVKRTGEKVFLECVQDMDHENMFWYRQDPGLGLRLIYFSYDVKMKEKGDIPEGYSVSREKKERFSLILESASTNQTSMYLCASSFLYTQYFGPGTRLTVL.